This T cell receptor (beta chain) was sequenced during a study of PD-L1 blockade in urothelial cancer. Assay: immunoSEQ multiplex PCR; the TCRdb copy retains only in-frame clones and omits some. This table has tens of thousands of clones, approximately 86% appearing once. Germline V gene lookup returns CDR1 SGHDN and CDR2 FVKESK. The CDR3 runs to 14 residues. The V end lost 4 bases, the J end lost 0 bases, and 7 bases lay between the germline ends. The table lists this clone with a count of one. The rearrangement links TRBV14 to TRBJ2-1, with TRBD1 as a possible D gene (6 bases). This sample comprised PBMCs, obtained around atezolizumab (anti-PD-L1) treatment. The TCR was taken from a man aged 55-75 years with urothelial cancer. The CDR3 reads CASSRGGSYNEQFF. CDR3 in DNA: TGTGCCAGCAGCCGAGGGGGCTCCTACAATGAGCAGTTCTTC.